A single sample gave rise to the 22 T cell receptor beta chains below, sequenced in a study of radiation and T cells in renal cell carcinoma. Described time point: baseline pretreatment blood. Stated treatment: 15 Gy SBRT to primary tumor, nephrectomy 4 weeks later. The table came from immunoSEQ multiplex PCR; TCRdb's copy has only in-frame clones and leaves some out. The table includes 140,000 to 150,000 clones, 88% detected once. The specimen comprised blood, sampled from a patient whose treatment included radiotherapy and nephrectomy. The source of these receptors is a woman in her seventies with renal cell carcinoma.

The chain carries TRBV6-5 and TRBJ1-2, with a weak D call TRBD1 (5 bases). V gave up 0 bases and J gave up 8 bases, with 16 bases separating them. CDR3 length equals 15 residues. Per the germline V gene, CDR1 is MNHEY and CDR2 is SVGAGI. Written as DNA, the CDR3 is TGTGCCAGCAGTTACTCGACGATCGGGACGAACGGCTACACCTTC. Translating gives CASSYSTIGTNGYTF.

The genes are TRBV27 and TRBJ2-6; D not resolved. CDR1 and CDR2 from the germline V gene are MNHEY and SMNVEV (reference sequence). The CDR3 has 16 residues. V shed 1 base and J shed 0 bases, with 7 bases lying between them. CDR3 in DNA: TGTGCCAGCAGTTTATTGACCAGCTCTGGGGCCAACGTCCTGACTTTC. Its translation is CASSLLTSSGANVLTF.

V and J are TRBV28 and TRBJ1-2; D may be TRBD1 (6 bases). The germline gives CDR1 MDHEN, CDR2 SYDVKM. This CDR3 is 12 amino acids long. V dropped 6 bases and J dropped 8 bases, with 13 bases sitting between them. The CDR3 spells CASRWGQEGYTF. CDR3 nucleotides: TGTGCCAGCAGATGGGGGCAAGAGGGCTACACCTTC.

The chain employs TRBV6-6 and TRBJ2-6; D is unresolved. Trimming left V 10 bases short and J 0 bases short, with 7 bases between. This CDR3 spans 13 amino acids. The V gene's germline CDR1 is MNHNY and CDR2 SVGAGI (reference sequence). Written as DNA, the CDR3 is TGTGCCACCGAAACCTCTGGGGCCAACGTCCTGACTTTC. This gives the protein CATETSGANVLTF.

The CDR3 bases are TGTGCCAGTAGTATAGCTAAGTTAGCCCCCGGACAGGGGACGCCGAGCAATCAGCCCCAGCATTTT. It encodes CASSIAKLAPGQGTPSNQPQHF. The gene calls are TRBV19 and TRBJ1-5; 9 bases agree with TRBD1. Germline V gene data show CDR1 as LNHDA and CDR2 as SQIVND (reference sequence). The junction had 20 bases not matched to a gene; V was cut back by 1 base and J by 1 base. The CDR3 covers 22 residues.

The chain combines TRBV6-4 with TRBJ2-1; TRBD2 is a possible D gene (7 bases). Germline loops: CDR1 MRHNA, CDR2 SNTAGT. This CDR3 has 13 amino acids. The V end was cut by 2 bases, the J end by 9 bases, with 11 bases between. CDR3 bases: TGTGCCAGCAGTGACCAGGGAGGGGGTGAGCAGTTCTTC. Translation: CASSDQGGGEQFF.

V is TRBV9 and J is TRBJ1-2, with TRBD1 as a possible D gene (6 bases). Trimming left V 3 bases short and J 0 bases short, with 18 bases between. In germline, CDR1 is SGDLS, CDR2 YYNGEE. This CDR3 is built from 17 residues. The CDR3 DNA reads TGTGCCAGCAGCGGTAACAGGGAGCAGGAGGCTAACTATGGCTACACCTTC. Amino acid sequence: CASSGNREQEANYGYTF.

This chain connects TRBV18 to TRBJ2-7; no reliable D call. With 2 bases removed from V and 2 bases from J, the gap between germline ends came to 10 bases. This CDR3 contains 14 residues. Germline CDR1 is KGHSH and CDR2 is LQKENI. CDR3 in amino acids: CASSPLGRTYEQYF. Here the CDR3 DNA reads TGTGCCAGCTCACCATTGGGCCGAACCTACGAGCAGTACTTC. The whole variable domain, remainder taken from reference TRBV18 and TRBJ2-7, is NAGVMQNPRHLVRRRGQEARLRCSPMKGHSHVYWYRQLPEEGLKFMVYLQKENIIDESGMPKERFSAEFPKEGPSILRIQQVVRGDSAAYFCASSPLGRTYEQYFGPGTRLTVT.

The rearrangement uses TRBV5-6 and TRBJ1-6, with D hard to call. Germline V gene sequence: CDR1 SGHDT, CDR2 YYEEEE. This CDR3 is 16 amino acids long. Trimming stripped 3 bases from V and 0 bases from J, with 10 bases between. CDR3 residues: CASSSDPSSYNSPLHF. CDR3 in DNA: TGTGCCAGCAGCTCCGACCCCAGCTCCTATAATTCACCCCTCCACTTT.

V usage is TRBV11-2 and J usage is TRBJ2-4; 9 bases agree with TRBD2. The length of the CDR3 is 16 residues. CDR1 is SGHAT, CDR2 FQNNGV, per germline. The J segment lost 8 bases and the V segment lost 2 bases, leaving 10 bases of the junction unmatched. CDR3 coding DNA: TGTGCCAGCAGCTTACGGCCTAGCGGGGATAGCGACATTCAGTACTTC. Encoded protein: CASSLRPSGDSDIQYF.

The J gene is TRBJ1-1, the V gene TRBV28; no clear D. Trimming cost V 5 bases and J 1 base, with 8 bases left between them. The CDR3 has 13 residues. The germline gives CDR1 MDHEN, CDR2 SYDVKM. CDR3 DNA: TGTGCCAGCAGTCTCGATTCGAACACTGAAGCTTTCTTT. Encoded protein: CASSLDSNTEAFF.

The V call is TRBV9, the J call TRBJ1-6; D is unresolved. Germline V gives CDR1 SGDLS, CDR2 YYNGEE. The ends were cut back, 0 bases at V and 5 bases at J, with 9 bases in the middle. CDR3 size: 15 residues. In DNA, the CDR3 is TGTGCCAGCAGCGTAGTGGCAGCAGATAATTCACCCCTCCACTTT. The encoded protein is CASSVVAADNSPLHF.

On this clone: Other nucleotide sequences in the sample specify the same CDR3. The CDR3 is CASSPGQGNTGELFF. The CDR3 DNA sequence: TGTGCCAGCTCACCGGGACAGGGGAACACCGGGGAGCTGTTTTTT. The chain has TRBV18 and TRBJ2-2; 9 bases line up with TRBD1. This CDR3 region has 15 residues. Germline trimming cut 3 bases from V and 1 base from J; bases unmatched to any gene: 0. Looked up from germline, CDR1 is KGHSH and CDR2 is LQKENI.

This chain links TRBV30 with TRBJ1-2; a possible D gene is TRBD1 (5 bases). The length of the CDR3 is 10 residues. The V end lost 5 bases, the J end lost 7 bases, and 8 bases lay between the germline ends. The V gene's germline CDR1 is GTSNPN and CDR2 SVGIG (reference sequence). The CDR3 here is CAWRGSGYTF. DNA of the CDR3: TGTGCCTGGCGGGGGAGTGGCTACACCTTC.

The V call is TRBV5-1, the J call TRBJ2-7, with 8 bases fitting TRBD1. The J segment lost 3 bases and the V segment lost 4 bases, leaving 9 bases of the junction unmatched. The CDR3 loop spans 15 amino acids. Germline lookup yields CDR1 SGHRS and CDR2 YFSETQ. CDR3: CASSDRWTGNYEQYF. DNA of the CDR3: TGCGCCAGCAGCGATCGATGGACAGGGAACTACGAGCAGTACTTC. Full variable domain (remainder filled in from reference TRBV5-1 and TRBJ2-7): KAGVTQTPRYLIKTRGQQVTLSCSPISGHRSVSWYQQTPGQGLQFLFEYFSETQRNKGNFPGRFSGRQFSNSRSEMNVSTLELGDSALYLCASSDRWTGNYEQYFGPGTRLTVT.

J is TRBJ2-1 and V is TRBV11-2; D is possibly TRBD2 (6 bases). With 1 base removed from V and 7 bases from J, the gap between germline ends came to 11 bases. Germline CDR1 and CDR2: SGHAT and FQNNGV. The CDR3 is made up of 14 amino acids. The CDR3 is CASSLAGVWNEQFF. CDR3 nucleotides: TGTGCCAGCAGCTTAGCGGGGGTCTGGAATGAGCAGTTCTTC.

The chain uses TRBV27 and TRBJ1-2; a weak D match, TRBD1 (6 bases). The CDR3 spans 14 residues. V dropped 3 bases and J dropped 8 bases, with 16 bases sitting between them. Germline assignment: CDR1 MNHEY and CDR2 SMNVEV (reference sequence). The DNA of the CDR3 is TGTGCCAGCAGTTTGGGCAGGGGTCTAGGGGGCTACACCTTC. Its translation is CASSLGRGLGGYTF.

As DNA, the CDR3 is TGTGCCAGCAGCTTCAGAGGTCACGGCACCGGGGAGCTGTTTTTT. Translated: CASSFRGHGTGELFF. The J gene is TRBJ2-2, the V gene TRBV7-8; D not certain. The CDR3 is made up of 15 amino acids. Germline V lookup: CDR1 SGHVS, CDR2 FQNEAQ. Trimming stripped 3 bases from V and 4 bases from J, with 12 bases between.

The chain links TRBV18 to TRBJ1-1; a weak D match, TRBD1 (6 bases). V shed 3 bases and J shed 8 bases, with 10 bases lying between them. The germline V gene has CDR1 KGHSH and CDR2 LQKENI. This CDR3 comprises 12 residues. This CDR3 reads CASSPGQGEAFF. The CDR3 DNA is TGTGCCAGCTCACCTGGGCAGGGGGAAGCTTTCTTT.

The CDR3 spells CASRAEVAGADEQFF. In nucleotides, the CDR3 is TGCGCCAGCAGAGCCGAGGTAGCGGGGGCGGATGAGCAGTTCTTC. The V gene is TRBV4-1, the J gene TRBJ2-1; 9 positions agree with TRBD2. J gave up 8 bases and V 6 bases, and 11 bases lay outside the gene matches. The CDR3 spans 15 residues. Germline values: CDR1 MGHRA, CDR2 YSYEKL.

This clone appeared a few times. V is TRBV2 and J is TRBJ1-1; D is unclear. Germline-derived CDR1 and CDR2 are SNHLY and FYNNEI. V shed 6 bases and J shed 1 base, with 9 bases lying between them. This CDR3 has 13 residues. The CDR3 region has the DNA TGTGCCAGCAGATATACACCGAACACTGAAGCTTTCTTT. This sequence encodes CASRYTPNTEAFF.

The count of this clone is one. The rearrangement uses TRBV7-2 and TRBJ1-2; 8 bases are a match to TRBD1. Trimming at V came to 5 bases and at J to 4 bases, leaving 9 bases not matched to a gene. CDR3 length equals 15 residues. Germline loops: CDR1 SGHTA, CDR2 FQGNSA. The CDR3 is CASSRVQGAGYGYTF. CDR3 DNA sequence: TGTGCCAGCAGCCGAGTTCAGGGGGCGGGCTATGGCTACACCTTC.